This T cell receptor (beta chain) emerged from a study of T cell responses to AZD1222 COVID-19 vaccine. General study points: The study found vaccine-associated CD4 TCRs spanning spike, dominant at 160-218 and 743-854.

This CDR3 region has 14 residues. CDR1 and CDR2 from the germline V gene are SGHTA and FQGTGA. With 5 bases removed from V and 4 bases from J, the gap between germline ends came to 11 bases. On this clone itself: Its antigen is unidentified.

TCRdb keeps only in-frame clones here, not all; method: immunoSEQ multiplex PCR. Of approximately 150,000 clones detected, roughly nine tenths appear once; the ten largest clones hold 1.1% to 1.5%. The clonotype comes from an adult in good health. The chain recombines TRBV7-3 with TRBJ2-2; D not certain. The source was peripheral blood, collected on day 0 of AZD1222 vaccination. The CDR3 DNA sequence: TGTGCCAGCAGCCAATCCGGAGCCACCGGGGAGCTGTTTTTT. This codes for CASSQSGATGELFF.